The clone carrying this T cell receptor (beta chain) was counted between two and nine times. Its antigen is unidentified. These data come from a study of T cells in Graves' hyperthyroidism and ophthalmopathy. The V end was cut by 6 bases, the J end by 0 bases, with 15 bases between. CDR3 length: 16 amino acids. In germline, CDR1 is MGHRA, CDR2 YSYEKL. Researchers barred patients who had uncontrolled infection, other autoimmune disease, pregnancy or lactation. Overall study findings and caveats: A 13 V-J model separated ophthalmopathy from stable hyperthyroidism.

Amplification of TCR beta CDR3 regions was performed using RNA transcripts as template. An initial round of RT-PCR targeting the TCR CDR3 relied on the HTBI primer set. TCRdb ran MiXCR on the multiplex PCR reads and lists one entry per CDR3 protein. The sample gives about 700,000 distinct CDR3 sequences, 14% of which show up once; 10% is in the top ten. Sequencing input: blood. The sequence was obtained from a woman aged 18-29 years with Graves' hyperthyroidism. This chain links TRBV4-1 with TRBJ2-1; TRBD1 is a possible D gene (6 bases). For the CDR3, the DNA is TGCGCCAGCAGTGTCGACGGGACACCCTCCTACAATGAGCAGTTCTTC. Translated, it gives CASSVDGTPSYNEQFF.